This T cell receptor (beta chain) originates from a study of OX40 agonist ivuxolimab in advanced cancers. Study in general: Every patient in dose escalation had hepatocellular carcinoma, melanoma, renal cell or head and neck cancer. Prior therapy, whether anti-PD-1, anti-PD-L1 or anti-CTLA-4, was allowed, and 40% had some. Study-wide results and caveats: Some patients without response likewise showed low normalized clonal expansion.

The CDR3 length is 14 residues. The germline V and J ends were trimmed by 1 base and 6 bases, with 10 bases remaining between them. Germline lookup yields CDR1 SEHNR and CDR2 FQNEAQ (reference sequence). Measured with immunoSEQ multiplex PCR; TCRdb has only the in-frame clones, and not every one. The sample shows 80,000 to 130,000 clones, less than 95% of them seen only once. Blood sampling was done at baseline, cycle 4 day 1, and cycle 7 day 1. Details on this clone: No antigen is known for it.

The material sequenced was CD4+ or CD8+ T cells sorted from blood, taken in a trial of the OX40 agonist ivuxolimab. The chain is built from TRBV7-9 and TRBJ1-5; unclear D gene. This clonotype was sampled from an adult with an advanced solid tumor such as melanoma, head and neck, liver or kidney cancer. The CDR3 protein is CASSLGAGPQPQHF. CDR3 nucleotide sequence: TGTGCCAGCAGCTTAGGGGCGGGTCCTCAGCCCCAGCATTTT. Looking up the rest from reference TRBV7-9 and TRBJ1-5 gives the full variable domain: DTGVSQNPRHKITKRGQNVTFRCDPISEHNRLYWYRQTLGQGPEFLTYFQNEAQLEKSRLLSDRFSAERPKGSFSTLEIQRTEQGDSAMYLCASSLGAGPQPQHFGDGTRLSIL.